A selection of T cell receptor beta chains follows, all from one sample in a study of T cells expressing NK-cell markers. TCRdb re-called the 5' RACE reads, yielding one record per CDR3 amino acid sequence without DNA. This table lists about 400,000 distinct CDR3 sequences. Source material: blood T cells: a sorted CD56 or NKG2C T cell subset, CD4+ or CD8+ T cells, or bulk PBMC T cells (not recorded which). The receptor set was obtained from a woman between 50 and 59 years old in good health. CDR3s include the opening cysteine and the closing phenylalanine or tryptophan. Fields, in order: J gene, V gene, CDR3 protein.

>TRBJ1-5|TRBV20-1
CSAAGRVRQGNQPQHF
>TRBJ2-2|TRBV20-1
CSALGGVHTGELFF
>TRBJ2-1|TRBV5-1
CASSLSSGRRAEQFF
>TRBJ2-4|TRBV29-1
CSVESFVSGSNIQYF
>TRBJ2-1|TRBV27
CASSLDLVGRDEQFF
>TRBJ2-5|TRBV7-9
CASSLGAPGETQYF
>TRBJ2-5|TRBV6-5
CASRKTGDGQETQYF
>TRBJ1-4|TRBV27
CANDGAVLSEKLFF
>TRBJ2-3|TRBV6-6
CASSRQGARTDTQYF
>TRBJ2-3|TRBV12-3/TRBV12-4
CASSSFSGGKSGDTQYF
>TRBJ1-4|TRBV29-1
CSVEVGSLGEKLFF
>TRBJ1-4|TRBV6-5
CASTQGWATNEKLFF
>TRBJ1-3|TRBV21-1
CASSKAGNTIYF
>TRBJ2-2|TRBV5-1
CASSLDVGGNTGELFF
>TRBJ2-3|TRBV29-1
CSTTRRGTDTDTQYF
>TRBJ2-2|TRBV24-1
CATSPGLAGGSGELFF
>TRBJ2-3|TRBV11-2
CASSPRTSGNTDTQYF
>TRBJ2-7|TRBV2
CASSEGRTLDEQYF
>TRBJ2-5|TRBV29-1
CSVLGLAQETQYF
>TRBJ2-1|TRBV15
CATRGTSGNNEQFF